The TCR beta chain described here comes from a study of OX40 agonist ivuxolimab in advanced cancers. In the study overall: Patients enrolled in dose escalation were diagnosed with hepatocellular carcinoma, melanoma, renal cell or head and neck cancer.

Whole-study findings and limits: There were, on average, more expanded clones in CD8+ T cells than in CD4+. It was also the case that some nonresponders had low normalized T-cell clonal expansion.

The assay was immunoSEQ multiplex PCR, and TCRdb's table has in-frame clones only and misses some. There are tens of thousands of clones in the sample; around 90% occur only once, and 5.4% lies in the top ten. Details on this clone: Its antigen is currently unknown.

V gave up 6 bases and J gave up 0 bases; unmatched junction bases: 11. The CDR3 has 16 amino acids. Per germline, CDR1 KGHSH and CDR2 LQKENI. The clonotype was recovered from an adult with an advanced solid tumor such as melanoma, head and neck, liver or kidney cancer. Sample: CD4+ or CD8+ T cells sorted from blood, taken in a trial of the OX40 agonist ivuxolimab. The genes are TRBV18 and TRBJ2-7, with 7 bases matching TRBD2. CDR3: CASSPLRGGSSYEQYF. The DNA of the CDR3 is TGTGCCAGCTCCCCCCTACGCGGGGGTAGCTCCTACGAGCAGTACTTC.